This T cell receptor (beta chain) was sequenced for a study of blood T cell repertoires in COVID-19. About the study: Spain, Italy and the United States supplied samples that represented acute and convalescent COVID-19.

The table came from immunoSEQ multiplex PCR; TCRdb's copy has only in-frame clones and leaves some out. The table includes 95,000 to 150,000 clones, 75% to 90% detected once. V gave up 6 bases and J gave up 1 base, with 9 bases separating them. The CDR3 has 13 residues. From germline, CDR1 is KGHSH and CDR2 LQKENI. The sample consisted of peripheral blood. The chain uses TRBV18 and TRBJ1-1; D call uncertain. This clonotype was sampled from a woman between 65 and 79 years old with acute or convalescent COVID-19. DNA for the CDR3: TGTGCCAGCTCGCGAGAGGAGAACACTGAAGCTTTCTTT. It encodes CASSREENTEAFF.